A selection of T cell receptor beta chains follows, all from one sample in a study of T cell responses to AZD1222 COVID-19 vaccine. Assay: immunoSEQ multiplex PCR; the TCRdb copy retains only in-frame clones and omits some. The sample yields tens of thousands of clones, around nine tenths seen once. The specimen comprised peripheral blood, sampled 28 days after the second AZD1222 dose. The receptors originated from an adult who received the AZD1222 COVID-19 vaccine. The CDR3 runs from the conserved cysteine through the conserved F or W. A D gene is named only where the DNA matches it firmly. Only part of the rows carry a size: once, few, many, or a class if the clone is expanded.

>NA|TRBJ1-3|NA|TRBV19
TGTGCCAGTAGTATTAGCTCTGGAAACACCATATATTTT
CASSISSGNTIYF
>NA|TRBJ1-1|NA|TRBV27
TGTGCCAGCAGTTTGTACCAGACAGCCACCACTGAAGCTTTCTTT
CASSLYQTATTEAFF
>NA|TRBJ2-3|NA|TRBV6-2/TRBV6-3
TGTGCCAGCAGTTACTCGACACTTCGCACAGATACGCAGTATTTT
CASSYSTLRTDTQYF
>NA|TRBJ2-3|NA|TRBV24-1
TGTGCCACCAGTGATTCCCCCATTAGATCAGCCCGCACAGATACGCAGTATTTT
CATSDSPIRSARTDTQYF
>once|TRBJ1-1|TRBD1|TRBV18
TGTGCCAGCTCACCCACCCAGACAGGGACTGAAGCTTTCTTT
CASSPTQTGTEAFF
>once|TRBJ2-3|TRBD1|TRBV4-2
TGTGCCAGCAGCCAACAGGGGGCAACAGATACGCAGTATTTT
CASSQQGATDTQYF
>NA|TRBJ2-7|TRBD1|TRBV7-3
TGTGCCAGCAGCAAGGACAGGGACTACGAGCAGTACTTC
CASSKDRDYEQYF
>NA|TRBJ1-4|NA|TRBV18
TGTGCCAGCTCACCGAGCCTCGTCGGCGAAAAACTGTTTTTT
CASSPSLVGEKLFF
>NA|TRBJ2-7|NA|TRBV5-1
TGCGCCAGCAGCTCCACAACTTCACCTAGCTCCTACGAGCAGTACTTC
CASSSTTSPSSYEQYF
>NA|TRBJ1-2|TRBD1|TRBV5-1
TGCGCCAGCAGCTTGGAGGGGGCCTATAACTATGGCTACACCTTC
CASSLEGAYNYGYTF
>NA|TRBJ1-1|NA|TRBV28
TGTGCCAGCCTAAATGCAGCAAACACTGAAGCTTTCTTT
CASLNAANTEAFF
>NA|TRBJ2-1|NA|TRBV28
TGTGCCAGCAGTTTGGTATATGAGCAGTTCTTC
CASSLVYEQFF
>NA|TRBJ2-7|NA|TRBV6-5
TGTGCCAGCACGGGGACCTACGAGCAGTACTTC
CASTGTYEQYF
>NA|TRBJ2-5|NA|TRBV15
TGTGCCACCAGCCGCCCGGGGGAGACCCAGTACTTC
CATSRPGETQYF
>NA|TRBJ2-5|TRBD2|TRBV7-9
TGTGCCAGCAGCCCTCTTGCGGGAGAGAGGGAGACCCAGTACTTC
CASSPLAGERETQYF
>NA|TRBJ2-3|TRBD2|TRBV4-2
TGTGCCAGCAGCCAAGTTTTGCGGGAGGGCGCAGATACGCAGTATTTT
CASSQVLREGADTQYF
>NA|TRBJ2-7|TRBD1|TRBV9
TGTGCCAGCAGCATAACAGGGGGCTACGAGCAGTACTTC
CASSITGGYEQYF
>NA|TRBJ2-1|TRBD2|TRBV27
TGTGCCAGCAGTGCGTCGTTAAGCGGGAGGCCTTACAATGAGCAGTTCTTC
CASSASLSGRPYNEQFF
>NA|TRBJ1-2|TRBD1|TRBV29-1
TGCAGCGTTGAGGACAGGGGTATCACCTTC
CSVEDRGITF
>NA|TRBJ2-7|NA|TRBV10-3
TGTGCCATCAGTGACACTTCTCAGGACAGACACCTCTACGAGCAGTACTTC
CAISDTSQDRHLYEQYF
>NA|TRBJ2-2|NA|TRBV28
TGTGCCAGCAGCCTATCTACTAACACCGGGGAGCTGTTTTTT
CASSLSTNTGELFF
>NA|TRBJ2-1|NA|TRBV7-3
TGTGCCAGCAGCTCCTCAAGTTACAATGAGCAGTTCTTC
CASSSSSYNEQFF
>NA|TRBJ2-1|NA|TRBV20-1
TGCAGTGCTAGAAACTACAATGAGCAGTTCTTC
CSARNYNEQFF
>NA|TRBJ2-5|NA|TRBV27
TGTGCCAGCAGTTTAGAGCTGGGGGAGACCCAGTACTTC
CASSLELGETQYF
>NA|TRBJ2-7|NA|TRBV10-1
TGCGCCAGCAGTGATCGAGGGGTCGACGAGCAGTACTTC
CASSDRGVDEQYF
>NA|TRBJ2-4|TRBD1|TRBV4-1
TGCGCCAGCAGCCGAGTGACAGGGGACATTCAGTACTTC
CASSRVTGDIQYF
>NA|TRBJ2-3|TRBD1|TRBV4-3
TGCGCCAGCAGTCGTTCGGTGGAACAGGGGGCAGATACGCAGTATTTT
CASSRSVEQGADTQYF
>NA|TRBJ2-1|NA|TRBV2
TGTGCCAGCAGTGAAGCGCTCCGGGAGTTGGAAAATGAGCAGTTCTTC
CASSEALRELENEQFF
>NA|TRBJ1-3|NA|TRBV18
TGTGCCAGCTCACCAGGACAGATTACTGGAAACACCATATATTTT
CASSPGQITGNTIYF
>few|TRBJ1-2|NA|TRBV3-1/TRBV3-2
TGTGCCAGCAGCCGCCAAAGGGATGGCTACACCTTC
CASSRQRDGYTF
>NA|TRBJ2-5|NA|TRBV25-1
TGTGCCAGCAGTGAATCCCGGTGGACCCAGTACTTC
CASSESRWTQYF